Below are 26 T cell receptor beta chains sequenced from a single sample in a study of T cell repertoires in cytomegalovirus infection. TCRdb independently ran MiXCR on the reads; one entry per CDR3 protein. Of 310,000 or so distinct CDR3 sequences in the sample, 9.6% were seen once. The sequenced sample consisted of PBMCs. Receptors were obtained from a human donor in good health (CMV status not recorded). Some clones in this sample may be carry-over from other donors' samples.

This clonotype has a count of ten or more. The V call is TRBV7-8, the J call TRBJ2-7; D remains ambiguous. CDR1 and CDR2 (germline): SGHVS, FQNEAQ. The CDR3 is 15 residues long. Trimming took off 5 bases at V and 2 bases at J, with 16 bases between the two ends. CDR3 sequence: CASSPEAAPTYEQYV. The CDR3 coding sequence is TGTGCCAGCAGCCCCGAGGCCGCGCCCACCTACGAGCAGTACGTC.

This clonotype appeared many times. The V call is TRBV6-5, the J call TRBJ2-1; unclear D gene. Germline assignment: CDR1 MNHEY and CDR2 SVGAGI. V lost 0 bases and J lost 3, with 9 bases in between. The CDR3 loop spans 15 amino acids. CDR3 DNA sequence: TGTGCCAGCAGTTACTCCCCAGAAGTCTACAATGAGCAGTTCTTC. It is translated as CASSYSPEVYNEQFF.

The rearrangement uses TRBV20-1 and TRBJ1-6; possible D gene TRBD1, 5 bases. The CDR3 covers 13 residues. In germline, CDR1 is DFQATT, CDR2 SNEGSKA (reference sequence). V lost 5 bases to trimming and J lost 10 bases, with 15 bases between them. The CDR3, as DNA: TGCAGTGCTGCCGACCCCAGGGAATCACCCCTCCACTTT. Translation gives CSAADPRESPLHF.

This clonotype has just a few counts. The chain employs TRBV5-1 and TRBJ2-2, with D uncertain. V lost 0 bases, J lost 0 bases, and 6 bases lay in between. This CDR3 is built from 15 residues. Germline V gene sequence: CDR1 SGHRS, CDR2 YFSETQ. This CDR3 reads CASSLERANTGELFF. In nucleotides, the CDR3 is TGCGCCAGCAGCTTGGAAAGGGCGAACACCGGGGAGCTGTTTTTT. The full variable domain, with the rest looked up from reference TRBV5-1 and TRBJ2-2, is KAGVTQTPRYLIKTRGQQVTLSCSPISGHRSVSWYQQTPGQGLQFLFEYFSETQRNKGNFPGRFSGRQFSNSRSEMNVSTLELGDSALYLCASSLERANTGELFFGEGSRLTVL.

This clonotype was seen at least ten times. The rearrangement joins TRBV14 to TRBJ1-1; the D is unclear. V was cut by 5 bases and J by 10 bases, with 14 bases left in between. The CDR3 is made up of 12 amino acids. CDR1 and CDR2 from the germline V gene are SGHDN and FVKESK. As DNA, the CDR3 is TGTGCCAGCAGCAGTGACTTCGAGGTAGCTTTCTTT. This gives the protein CASSSDFEVAFF.

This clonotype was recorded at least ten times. This CDR3 is CASSLSGGYYEQYF. CDR3 nucleotides: TGTGCCAGCAGCCTATCCGGGGGTTACTACGAGCAGTACTTC. The chain uses TRBV7-2 and TRBJ2-7; possible D gene TRBD2, 6 bases. V gave up 5 bases and J gave up 3 bases, with 14 bases separating them. CDR3 length: 14 residues. Germline CDR1 reads SGHTA; CDR2 reads FQGNSA.

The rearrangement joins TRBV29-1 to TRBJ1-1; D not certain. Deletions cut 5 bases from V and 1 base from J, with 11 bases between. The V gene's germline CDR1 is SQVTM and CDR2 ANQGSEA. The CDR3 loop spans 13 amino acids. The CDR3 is CSVSPGGNTEAFF. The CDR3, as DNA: TGCAGCGTTTCACCCGGTGGGAACACTGAAGCTTTCTTT.

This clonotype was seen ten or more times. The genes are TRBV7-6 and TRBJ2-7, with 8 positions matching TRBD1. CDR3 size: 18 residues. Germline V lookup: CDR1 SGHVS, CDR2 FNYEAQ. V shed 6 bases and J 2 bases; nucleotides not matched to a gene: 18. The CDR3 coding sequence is TGTGCCAGCAGTTATAAGGCGACGACAGGGGATACTACCTACGAGCAGTACTTC. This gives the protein CASSYKATTGDTTYEQYF.

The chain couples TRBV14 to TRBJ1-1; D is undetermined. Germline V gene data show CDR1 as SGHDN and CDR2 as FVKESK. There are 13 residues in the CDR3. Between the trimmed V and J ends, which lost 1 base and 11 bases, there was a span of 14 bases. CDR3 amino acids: CASSQGGFSRAFF. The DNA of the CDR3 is TGTGCCAGCAGCCAAGGAGGGTTCTCCAGGGCTTTCTTT.

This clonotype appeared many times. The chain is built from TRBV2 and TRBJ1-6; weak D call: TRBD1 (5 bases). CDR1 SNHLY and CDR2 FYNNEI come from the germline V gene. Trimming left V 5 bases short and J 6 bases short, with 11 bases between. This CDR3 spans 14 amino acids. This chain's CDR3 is CASSQTVPNSPLHF. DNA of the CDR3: TGTGCCAGCAGTCAGACAGTACCTAATTCACCCCTCCACTTT.

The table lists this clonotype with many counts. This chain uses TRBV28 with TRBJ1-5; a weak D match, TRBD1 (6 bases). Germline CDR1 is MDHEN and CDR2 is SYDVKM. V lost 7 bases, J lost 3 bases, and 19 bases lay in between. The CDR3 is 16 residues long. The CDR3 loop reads CASTKGDNWDNQPQHF. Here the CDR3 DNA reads TGTGCCAGCACCAAAGGGGACAATTGGGACAATCAGCCCCAGCATTTT.

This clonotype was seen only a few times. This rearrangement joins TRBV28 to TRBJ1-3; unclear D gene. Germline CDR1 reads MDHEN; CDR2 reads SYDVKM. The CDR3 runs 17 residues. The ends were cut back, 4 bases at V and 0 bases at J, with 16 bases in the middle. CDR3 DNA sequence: TGTGCCAGCAGTTGGTCTGGCGCCTTACGCTCTGGAAACACCATATATTTT. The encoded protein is CASSWSGALRSGNTIYF.

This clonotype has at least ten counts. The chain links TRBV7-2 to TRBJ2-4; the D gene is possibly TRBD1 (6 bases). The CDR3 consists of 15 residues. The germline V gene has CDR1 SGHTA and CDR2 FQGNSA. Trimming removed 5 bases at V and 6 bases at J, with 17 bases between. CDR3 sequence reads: CASSEGVGQTNIQYF. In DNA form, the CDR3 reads TGTGCCAGCAGCGAGGGGGTAGGACAGACAAACATTCAGTACTTC.

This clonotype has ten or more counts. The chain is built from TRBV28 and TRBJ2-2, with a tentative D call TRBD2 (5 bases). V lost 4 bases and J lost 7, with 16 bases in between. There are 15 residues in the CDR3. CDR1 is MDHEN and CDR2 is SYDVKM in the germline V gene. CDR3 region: CASSYRSGYGGELFF. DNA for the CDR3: TGTGCCAGCAGTTACCGGTCGGGATACGGCGGGGAGCTGTTTTTT.

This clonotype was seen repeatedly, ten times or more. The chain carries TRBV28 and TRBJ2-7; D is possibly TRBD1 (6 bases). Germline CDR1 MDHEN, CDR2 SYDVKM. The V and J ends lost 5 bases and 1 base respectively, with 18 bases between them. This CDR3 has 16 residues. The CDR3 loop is CASSPNYRERSYEQYV. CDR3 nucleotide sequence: TGTGCCAGCAGTCCCAACTACAGGGAACGTTCCTACGAGCAGTACGTC.

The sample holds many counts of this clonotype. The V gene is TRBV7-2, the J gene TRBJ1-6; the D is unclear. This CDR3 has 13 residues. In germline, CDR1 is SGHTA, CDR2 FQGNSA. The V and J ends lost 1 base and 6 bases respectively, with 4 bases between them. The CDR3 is CASSLVANSPLHF. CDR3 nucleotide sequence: TGTGCCAGCAGCTTAGTCGCTAATTCACCCCTCCACTTT.

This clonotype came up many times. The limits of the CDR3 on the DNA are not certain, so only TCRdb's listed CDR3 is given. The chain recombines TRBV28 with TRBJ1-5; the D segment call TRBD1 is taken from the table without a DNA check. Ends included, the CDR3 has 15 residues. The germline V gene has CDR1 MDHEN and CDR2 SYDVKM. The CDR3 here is CASSSSGTGFQPQHF.

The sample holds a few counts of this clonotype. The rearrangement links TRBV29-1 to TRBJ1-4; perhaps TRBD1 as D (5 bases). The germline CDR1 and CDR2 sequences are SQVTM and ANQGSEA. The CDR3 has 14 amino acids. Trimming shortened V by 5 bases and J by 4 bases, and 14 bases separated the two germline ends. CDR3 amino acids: CSVRPGAFNEKLFF. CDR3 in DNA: TGCAGCGTTCGGCCCGGGGCTTTTAATGAAAAACTGTTTTTT.

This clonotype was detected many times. Here the CDR3 DNA reads TGTGCTAGTGGACGGGGGGTTATTAGCACCGGGGAGCTGTTTTTT. This encodes CASGRGVISTGELFF. The rearrangement links TRBV12-5 to TRBJ2-2; 7 bases align to TRBD2. The CDR3 loop spans 15 amino acids. The ends lost 6 bases at V and 4 bases at J; junction bases unmatched: 8. Germline CDR1 LGHNT, CDR2 FRNRAP.

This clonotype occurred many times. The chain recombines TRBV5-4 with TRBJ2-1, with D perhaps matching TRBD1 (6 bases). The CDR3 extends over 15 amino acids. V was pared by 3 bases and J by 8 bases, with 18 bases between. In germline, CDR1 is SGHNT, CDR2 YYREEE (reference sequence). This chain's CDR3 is CASSSPLRGWHEQFF. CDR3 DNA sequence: TGTGCCAGCAGCTCACCCCTGAGGGGGTGGCATGAGCAGTTCTTC. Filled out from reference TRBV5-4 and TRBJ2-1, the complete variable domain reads ETGVTQSPTHLIKTRGQQVTLRCSSQSGHNTVSWYQQALGQGPQFIFQYYREEENGRGNFPPRFSGLQFPNYSSELNVNALELDDSALYLCASSSPLRGWHEQFFGPGTRLTVL.

The CDR3 here is CSATRDRGHGYTF. CDR3 in DNA: TGCAGTGCTACCCGGGACAGGGGGCATGGCTACACCTTC. The chain uses TRBV20-1 and TRBJ1-2; the match to TRBD1 covers 12 bases. The CDR3 runs to 13 residues. Germline-derived CDR1 and CDR2 are DFQATT and SNEGSKA (reference sequence). J lost 6 bases, V lost 4 bases, and 3 bases had no gene match.

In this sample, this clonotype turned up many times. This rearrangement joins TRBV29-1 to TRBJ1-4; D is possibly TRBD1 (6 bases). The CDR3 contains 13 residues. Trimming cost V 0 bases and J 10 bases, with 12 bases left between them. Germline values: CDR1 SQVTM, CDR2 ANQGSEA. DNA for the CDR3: TGCAGCGTTGAAGAGGACAGAGTTGGAAAACTGTTTTTT. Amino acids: CSVEEDRVGKLFF.

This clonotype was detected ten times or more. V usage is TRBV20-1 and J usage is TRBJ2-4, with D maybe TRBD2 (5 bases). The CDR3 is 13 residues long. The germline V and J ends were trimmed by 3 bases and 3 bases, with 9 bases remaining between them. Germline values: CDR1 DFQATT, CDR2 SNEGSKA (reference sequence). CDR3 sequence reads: CSASMGVKNIQYF. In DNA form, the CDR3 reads TGCAGTGCTAGTATGGGAGTCAAAAACATTCAGTACTTC.

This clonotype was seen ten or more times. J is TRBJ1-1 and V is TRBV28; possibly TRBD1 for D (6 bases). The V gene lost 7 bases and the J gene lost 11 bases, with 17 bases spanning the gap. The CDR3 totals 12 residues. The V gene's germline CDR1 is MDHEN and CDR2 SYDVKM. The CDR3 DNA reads TGTGCCAGCACCTCTCAGGGGAGGGGGGCTTTCTTT. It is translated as CASTSQGRGAFF.

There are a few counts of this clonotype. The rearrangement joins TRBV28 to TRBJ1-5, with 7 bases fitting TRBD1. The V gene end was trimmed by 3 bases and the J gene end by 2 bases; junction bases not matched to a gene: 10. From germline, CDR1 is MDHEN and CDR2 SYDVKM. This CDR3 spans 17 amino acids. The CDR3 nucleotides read TGTGCCAGCAGTTTGGAGGGAGGGACAGCAGGCAATCAGCCCCAGCATTTT. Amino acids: CASSLEGGTAGNQPQHF.

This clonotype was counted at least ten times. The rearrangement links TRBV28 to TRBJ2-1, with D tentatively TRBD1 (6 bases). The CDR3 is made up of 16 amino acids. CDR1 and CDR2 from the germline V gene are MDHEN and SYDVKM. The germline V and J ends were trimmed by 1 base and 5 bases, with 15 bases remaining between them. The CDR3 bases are TGTGCCAGCAGTTTATTCGGCAGGGGAAAGAACAATGAGCAGTTCTTC. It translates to CASSLFGRGKNNEQFF.